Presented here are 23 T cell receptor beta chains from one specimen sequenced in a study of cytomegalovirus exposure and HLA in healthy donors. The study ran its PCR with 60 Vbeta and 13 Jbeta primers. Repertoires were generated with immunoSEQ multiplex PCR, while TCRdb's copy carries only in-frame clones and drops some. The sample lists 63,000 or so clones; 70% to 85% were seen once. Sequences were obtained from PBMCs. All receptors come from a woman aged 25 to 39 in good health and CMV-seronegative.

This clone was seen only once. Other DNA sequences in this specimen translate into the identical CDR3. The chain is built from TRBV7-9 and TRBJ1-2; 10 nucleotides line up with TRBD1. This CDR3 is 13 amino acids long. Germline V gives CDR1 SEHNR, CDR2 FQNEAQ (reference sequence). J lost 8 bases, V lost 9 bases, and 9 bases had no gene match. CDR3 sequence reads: CASLGQGVYGYTF. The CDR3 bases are TGTGCCAGTCTCGGACAGGGGGTCTACGGCTACACCTTC.

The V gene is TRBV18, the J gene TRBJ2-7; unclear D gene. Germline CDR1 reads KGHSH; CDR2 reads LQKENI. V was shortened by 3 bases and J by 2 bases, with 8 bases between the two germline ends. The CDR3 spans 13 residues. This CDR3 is CASSPFSTYEQYF. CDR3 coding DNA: TGTGCCAGCTCACCGTTCAGTACCTACGAGCAGTACTTC.

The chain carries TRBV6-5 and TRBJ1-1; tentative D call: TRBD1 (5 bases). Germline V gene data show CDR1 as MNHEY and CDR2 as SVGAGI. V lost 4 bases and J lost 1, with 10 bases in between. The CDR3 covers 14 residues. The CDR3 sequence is CASSSLDRNTEAFF. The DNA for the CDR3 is TGTGCCAGCAGTTCCCTCGACAGGAACACTGAAGCTTTCTTT.

The CDR3 DNA reads as TGCGCCAGCAGCTTGGGCCGGGGTCTCCCTGGAAACACCATATATTTT. Translated: CASSLGRGLPGNTIYF. The chain recombines TRBV5-1 with TRBJ1-3; no firm D call. The V and J ends lost 0 bases and 2 bases respectively, with 12 bases between them. The CDR3 runs to 16 residues. Germline V gives CDR1 SGHRS, CDR2 YFSETQ.

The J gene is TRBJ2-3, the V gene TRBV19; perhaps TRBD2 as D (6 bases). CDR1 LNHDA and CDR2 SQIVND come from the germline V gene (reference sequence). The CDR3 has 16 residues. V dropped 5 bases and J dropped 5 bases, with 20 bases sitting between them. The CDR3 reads CASSSGDHPYLDTQYF. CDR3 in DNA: TGTGCCAGTAGTTCGGGGGACCACCCGTATTTAGATACGCAGTATTTT.

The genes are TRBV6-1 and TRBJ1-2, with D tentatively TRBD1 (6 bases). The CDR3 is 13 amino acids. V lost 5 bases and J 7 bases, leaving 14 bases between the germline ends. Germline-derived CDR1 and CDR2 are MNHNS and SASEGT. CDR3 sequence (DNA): TGTGCCAGCAGTAGTACAGGGTACGGTGGCTACACCTTC. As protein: CASSSTGYGGYTF.

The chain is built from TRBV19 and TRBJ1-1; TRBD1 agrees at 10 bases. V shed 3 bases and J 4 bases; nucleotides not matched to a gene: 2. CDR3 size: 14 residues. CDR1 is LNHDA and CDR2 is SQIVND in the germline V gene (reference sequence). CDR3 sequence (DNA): TGTGCCAGTAGTATCCGACAGGGGGCCACTGAAGCTTTCTTT. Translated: CASSIRQGATEAFF. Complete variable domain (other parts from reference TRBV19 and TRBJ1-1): DGGITQSPKYLFRKEGQNVTLSCEQNLNHDAMYWYRQDPGQGLRLIYYSQIVNDFQKGDIAEGYSVSREKKESFPLTVTSAQKNPTAFYLCASSIRQGATEAFFGQGTRLTVV.

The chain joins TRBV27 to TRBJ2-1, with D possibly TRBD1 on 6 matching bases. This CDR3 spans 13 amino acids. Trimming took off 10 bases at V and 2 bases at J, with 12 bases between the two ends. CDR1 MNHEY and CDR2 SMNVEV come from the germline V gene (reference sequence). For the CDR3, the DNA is TGTGCCACTCGACAGGAGGCCTACAATGAGCAGTTCTTC. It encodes CATRQEAYNEQFF.

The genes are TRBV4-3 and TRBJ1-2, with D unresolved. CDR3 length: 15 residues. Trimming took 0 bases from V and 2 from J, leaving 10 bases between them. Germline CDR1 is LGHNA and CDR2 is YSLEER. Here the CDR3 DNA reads TGCGCCAGCAGCCAAGATGTTGGAGCGAACTATGGCTACACCTTC. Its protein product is CASSQDVGANYGYTF.

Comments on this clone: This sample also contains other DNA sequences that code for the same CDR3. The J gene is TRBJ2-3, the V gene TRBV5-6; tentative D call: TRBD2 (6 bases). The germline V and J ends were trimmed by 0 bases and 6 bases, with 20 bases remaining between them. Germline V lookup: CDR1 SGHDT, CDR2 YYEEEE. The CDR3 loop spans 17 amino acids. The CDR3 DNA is TGTGCCAGCAGCTTGGCCTACGGGACTGAGGTCGCGGATACGCAGTATTTT. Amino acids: CASSLAYGTEVADTQYF.

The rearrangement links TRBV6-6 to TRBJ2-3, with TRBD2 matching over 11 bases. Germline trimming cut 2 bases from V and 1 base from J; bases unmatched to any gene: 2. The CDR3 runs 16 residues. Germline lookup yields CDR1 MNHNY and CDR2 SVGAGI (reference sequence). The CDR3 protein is CASSYPTSGGTDTQYF. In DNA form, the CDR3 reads TGTGCCAGCAGTTACCCGACTAGCGGGGGCACAGATACGCAGTATTTT.

The CDR3 loop is CASSTGQANTGELFF. For the CDR3, the DNA is TGTGCCAGCAGCACCGGACAGGCCAACACCGGGGAGCTGTTTTTT. The chain combines TRBV13 with TRBJ2-2, with TRBD1 matching over 7 bases. Germline V gives CDR1 PRHDT, CDR2 FYEKMQ (reference sequence). Losses at the gene ends were 5 bases for V and 2 bases for J; bases not matched to a gene: 5. The CDR3 is made up of 15 amino acids.

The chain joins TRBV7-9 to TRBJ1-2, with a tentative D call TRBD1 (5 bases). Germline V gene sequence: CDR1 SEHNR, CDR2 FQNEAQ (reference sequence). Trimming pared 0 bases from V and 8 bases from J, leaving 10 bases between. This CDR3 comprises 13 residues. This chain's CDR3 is CASSLASGGGYTF. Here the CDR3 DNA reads TGTGCCAGCAGCTTAGCGTCGGGGGGAGGCTACACCTTC.

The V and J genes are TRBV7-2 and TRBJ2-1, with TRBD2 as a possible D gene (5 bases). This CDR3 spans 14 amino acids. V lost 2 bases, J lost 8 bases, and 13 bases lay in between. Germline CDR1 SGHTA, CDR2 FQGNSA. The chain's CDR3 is CASSLRGGGDEQFF. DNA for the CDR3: TGTGCCAGCAGCTTACGCGGTGGAGGCGATGAGCAGTTCTTC. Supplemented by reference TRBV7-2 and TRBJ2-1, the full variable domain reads GAGVSQSPSNKVTEKGKDVELRCDPISGHTALYWYRQSLGQGLEFLIYFQGNSAPDKSGLPSDRFSAERTGGSVSTLTIQRTQQEDSAVYLCASSLRGGGDEQFFGPGTRLTVL.

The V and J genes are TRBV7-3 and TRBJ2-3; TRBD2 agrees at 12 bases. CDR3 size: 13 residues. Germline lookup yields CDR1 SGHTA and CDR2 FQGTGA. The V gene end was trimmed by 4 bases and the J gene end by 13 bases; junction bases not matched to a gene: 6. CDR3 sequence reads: CASSSRLAGEKYF. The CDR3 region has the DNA TGTGCCAGCAGCTCTCGACTAGCGGGAGAAAAGTATTTT.

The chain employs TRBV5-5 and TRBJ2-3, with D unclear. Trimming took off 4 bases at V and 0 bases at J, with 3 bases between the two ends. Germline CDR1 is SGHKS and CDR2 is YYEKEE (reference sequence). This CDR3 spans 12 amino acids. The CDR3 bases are TGTGCCAGCAGCCCAAGCACAGATACGCAGTATTTT. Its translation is CASSPSTDTQYF.

CDR3 in DNA: TGTGCCAGCAGCCCCGGGACACTGAACACTGAAGCTTTCTTT. It specifies CASSPGTLNTEAFF. The chain links TRBV7-9 to TRBJ1-1; the D gene is possibly TRBD1 (6 bases). Germline CDR1 is SEHNR and CDR2 is FQNEAQ (reference sequence). Trimming took off 5 bases at V and 0 bases at J, with 10 bases between the two ends. The CDR3 extends over 14 amino acids.

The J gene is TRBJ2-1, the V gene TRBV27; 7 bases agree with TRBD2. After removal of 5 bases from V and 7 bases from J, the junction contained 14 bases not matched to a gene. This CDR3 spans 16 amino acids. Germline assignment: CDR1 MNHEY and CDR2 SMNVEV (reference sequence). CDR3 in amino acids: CASSPRGLDSYNEQFF. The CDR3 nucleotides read TGTGCCAGCAGTCCTAGAGGACTAGATTCTTATAATGAGCAGTTCTTC.

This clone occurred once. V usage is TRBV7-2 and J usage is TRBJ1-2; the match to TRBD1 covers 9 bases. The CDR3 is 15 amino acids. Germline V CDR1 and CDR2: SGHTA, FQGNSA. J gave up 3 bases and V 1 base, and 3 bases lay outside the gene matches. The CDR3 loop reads CASSLGGQGDYGYTF. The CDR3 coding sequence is TGTGCCAGCAGCTTAGGGGGACAGGGCGACTATGGCTACACCTTC. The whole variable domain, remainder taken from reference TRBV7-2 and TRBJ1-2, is GAGVSQSPSNKVTEKGKDVELRCDPISGHTALYWYRQSLGQGLEFLIYFQGNSAPDKSGLPSDRFSAERTGGSVSTLTIQRTQQEDSAVYLCASSLGGQGDYGYTFGSGTRLTVV.

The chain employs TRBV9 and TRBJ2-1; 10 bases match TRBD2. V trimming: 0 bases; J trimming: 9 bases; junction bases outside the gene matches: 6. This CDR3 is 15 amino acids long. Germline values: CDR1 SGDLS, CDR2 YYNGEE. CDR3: CASSVDVGLAIEQFF. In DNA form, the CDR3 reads TGTGCCAGCAGCGTAGATGTGGGACTAGCGATTGAGCAGTTCTTC.

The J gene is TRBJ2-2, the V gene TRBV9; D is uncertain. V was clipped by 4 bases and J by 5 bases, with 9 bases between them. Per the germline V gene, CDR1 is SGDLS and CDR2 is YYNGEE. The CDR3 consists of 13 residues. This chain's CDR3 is CASSPSGTGELFF. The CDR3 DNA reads TGTGCCAGCAGCCCTAGTGGGACCGGGGAGCTGTTTTTT.

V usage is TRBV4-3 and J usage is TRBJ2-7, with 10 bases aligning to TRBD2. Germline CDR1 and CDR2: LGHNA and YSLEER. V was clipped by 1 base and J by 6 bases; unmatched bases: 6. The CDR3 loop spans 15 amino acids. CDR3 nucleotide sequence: TGCGCCAGCAGCCAAGCCAGCGGGGGGGCGGGCGAGCAGTACTTC. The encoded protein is CASSQASGGAGEQYF.

CDR3 sequence reads: CASTYWDSNTEAFF. The CDR3 DNA reads TGTGCCAGCACCTATTGGGACAGTAACACTGAAGCTTTCTTT. The genes are TRBV19 and TRBJ1-1; 7 bases map to TRBD1. The CDR3 spans 14 residues. V shed 9 bases, J shed 2 bases, and the junction held 9 bases outside the gene matches. The germline CDR1 and CDR2 sequences are LNHDA and SQIVND (reference sequence).